Below, 21 T cell receptor beta chains from the same sample are listed, as sequenced in a study of T cell responses to AZD1222 COVID-19 vaccine. TCRdb's table, derived via immunoSEQ multiplex PCR, lists solely in-frame clones and lacks some. This sample has under 70,000 clones; roughly 80% occur once, and the top ten carry about 20%. The material was peripheral blood, obtained on day 0 of AZD1222 vaccination. The receptors stem from an adult in good health.

J is TRBJ2-4 and V is TRBV18, with a weak D call TRBD1 (6 bases). V was shortened by 3 bases and J by 0 bases, with 12 bases between the two germline ends. The CDR3 contains 16 residues. CDR1 is KGHSH, CDR2 LQKENI, per germline. CDR3 region: CASSPRQDIAKNIQYF. CDR3 nucleotides: TGTGCCAGCTCACCTAGACAGGACATAGCCAAAAACATTCAGTACTTC.

This clone was seen a handful of times. V gene TRBV7-8 combines with J gene TRBJ2-7, with D perhaps being TRBD1 or TRBD2 (7 bases each). Trimming removed 4 bases at V and 2 bases at J, with 12 bases between. Germline V gene data show CDR1 as SGHVS and CDR2 as FQNEAQ. This CDR3 is 14 amino acids long. The CDR3 nucleotides read TGTGCCAGCAGCTCCCAGGGGGGGCCCTACGAGCAGTACTTC. Translating it yields CASSSQGGPYEQYF.

The DNA of the CDR3 is TGTGCCAGCAGCTTAGGGTGGACAGGGGGAGAGCAGTACTTC. Amino acids: CASSLGWTGGEQYF. The V gene is TRBV7-8, the J gene TRBJ2-7; the match to TRBD1 covers 10 bases. J gave up 7 bases and V 1 base, and 4 bases lay outside the gene matches. The CDR3 has 14 residues. Germline lookup yields CDR1 SGHVS and CDR2 FQNEAQ.

A few counts support this clone. The rearrangement links TRBV27 to TRBJ2-7; 10 bases align to TRBD1. The V and J ends lost 4 bases and 4 bases, in that order; junction bases with no gene match: 7. The CDR3 length is 15 residues. The germline CDR1 and CDR2 sequences are MNHEY and SMNVEV (reference sequence). The CDR3, as DNA: TGTGCCAGCAGTTCACCAGGACAGGGGGTGTACGAGCAGTACTTC. This codes for CASSSPGQGVYEQYF.

This chain joins TRBV7-9 and TRBJ1-3; D not resolved. V lost 3 bases and J lost 3, with 9 bases in between. CDR1 and CDR2 (germline): SEHNR, FQNEAQ (reference sequence). CDR3 length equals 14 residues. CDR3 sequence reads: CASSFEGIGNTIYF. DNA of the CDR3: TGTGCCAGCAGCTTCGAAGGGATTGGAAACACCATATATTTT.

This clone is a singleton in its sample. The chain has TRBV2 and TRBJ1-1; D ambiguous. Trimming cost V 2 bases and J 1 base, with 2 bases left between them. The CDR3 consists of 12 residues. Germline V gene lookup returns CDR1 SNHLY and CDR2 FYNNEI. This CDR3 is CASSEWNTEAFF. The CDR3 region has the DNA TGTGCCAGCAGTGAATGGAACACTGAAGCTTTCTTT.

Details on this clone: Other nucleotide sequences in the sample specify the same CDR3. This chain joins TRBV12-3 or TRBV12-4 and TRBJ1-1; D unresolved. This CDR3 region has 13 residues. The V and J ends lost 2 bases and 0 bases respectively, with 4 bases between them. CDR3 bases: TGTGCCAGCAGTTTACGGGTGAACACTGAAGCTTTCTTT. This sequence encodes CASSLRVNTEAFF.

The chain joins TRBV10-2 to TRBJ2-1; 14 nucleotides line up with TRBD2. Germline CDR1 reads WSHSY; CDR2 reads SAAADI. The CDR3 runs 18 residues. V trimming: 0 bases; J trimming: 7 bases; junction bases outside the gene matches: 8. The CDR3 region is CASSESRLAGGGRNEQFF. The CDR3 nucleotides read TGCGCCAGCAGTGAGTCTAGACTAGCGGGAGGGGGTCGGAATGAGCAGTTCTTC.

Sample share makes this clone medium-sized. This chain joins TRBV7-9 and TRBJ1-2; 7 positions match TRBD1. J was trimmed by 7 bases and V by 7 bases; bases with no gene match: 15. CDR1 and CDR2 (germline): SEHNR, FQNEAQ (reference sequence). The CDR3 spans 15 residues. The CDR3 spells CASTFSGGRTSGYTF. The CDR3 DNA is TGTGCCAGCACGTTCTCAGGGGGACGGACCTCTGGCTACACCTTC. Complete variable domain (other parts from reference TRBV7-9 and TRBJ1-2): DTGVSQNPRHKITKRGQNVTFRCDPISEHNRLYWYRQTLGQGPEFLTYFQNEAQLEKSRLLSDRFSAERPKGSFSTLEIQRTEQGDSAMYLCASTFSGGRTSGYTFGSGTRLTVV.

The chain links TRBV24-1 to TRBJ2-1, with 13 positions matching TRBD2. Trimming cost V 3 bases and J 2 bases; bases outside gene matches: 0. Germline CDR1 and CDR2: KGHDR and SFDVKD. The CDR3 has 16 residues. CDR3 sequence (DNA): TGTGCCACCAGTGATGGACTAGCGGGGGCCTACAATGAGCAGTTCTTC. It codes for CATSDGLAGAYNEQFF.

The V call is TRBV5-1, the J call TRBJ2-7; 8 bases map to TRBD1. The CDR3 runs to 14 residues. V lost 4 bases, J lost 4 bases, and 7 bases stayed unmatched. Looked up from germline, CDR1 is SGHRS and CDR2 is YFSETQ. The CDR3: CASSLTGEIYEQYF. The DNA of the CDR3 is TGCGCCAGCAGCCTGACAGGGGAAATATACGAGCAGTACTTC.

This clone showed up just once. V usage is TRBV7-2 and J usage is TRBJ1-1, with D unresolved. Germline V gene sequence: CDR1 SGHTA, CDR2 FQGNSA. This CDR3 comprises 17 residues. Trimming cost V 5 bases and J 4 bases, with 23 bases left between them. The CDR3 region has the DNA TGTGCCAGCAGCCAACCCCGGAGAGGTCGACGAGGCACTGAAGCTTTCTTT. It is translated as CASSQPRRGRRGTEAFF.

The chain has TRBV28 and TRBJ1-1; tentative D call: TRBD1 (5 bases). CDR3 length: 12 residues. V dropped 0 bases and J dropped 11 bases, with 10 bases sitting between them. CDR1 is MDHEN and CDR2 is SYDVKM in the germline V gene. CDR3 coding DNA: TGTGCCAGCAGTTTATGGGGGGAAGAGGCTTTCTTT. This encodes CASSLWGEEAFF.

This clone has a single count. The chain employs TRBV28 and TRBJ1-2; D possibly corresponds to TRBD1 (6 bases). Trimming pared 11 bases from V and 2 bases from J, leaving 15 bases between. The germline gives CDR1 MDHEN, CDR2 SYDVKM. The CDR3 sequence is 13 residues long. The CDR3 sequence is CAGGGGANYGYTF. The CDR3 DNA sequence: TGTGCCGGAGGGGGAGGGGCCAACTATGGCTACACCTTC.

V is TRBV28 and J is TRBJ2-7; D perhaps matches TRBD2 (6 bases). The germline V gene encodes CDR1 MDHEN and CDR2 SYDVKM. The CDR3 runs to 15 residues. V lost 6 bases to trimming and J lost 0 bases, with 15 bases between them. The CDR3 DNA follows: TGTGCCAGCAGCGTCCCGGCGGGGAGCTCCTACGAGCAGTACTTC. Protein sequence: CASSVPAGSSYEQYF.

This clone was seen more than once but under ten times. This sequence joins TRBV6-5 and TRBJ2-6, with a possible D match to TRBD1 (6 bases). CDR1 and CDR2 from the germline V gene are MNHEY and SVGAGI. The CDR3 is 15 residues long. V was cut by 6 bases and J by 1 base, with 10 bases left in between. DNA for the CDR3: TGTGCCAGCAGGCGACAGGTTTCTGGGGCCAACGTCCTGACTTTC. Encoded protein: CASRRQVSGANVLTF.

The genes are TRBV5-6 and TRBJ1-2, with a possible D match to TRBD1 (5 bases). This CDR3 has 14 residues. Deletions cut 0 bases from V and 4 bases from J, with 10 bases between. Germline CDR1 and CDR2: SGHDT and YYEEEE. CDR3 coding DNA: TGTGCCAGCAGCTTGGCCAATCAGGGCTATGGCTACACCTTC. It encodes CASSLANQGYGYTF. Looking up the rest from reference TRBV5-6 and TRBJ1-2 gives the full variable domain: DAGVTQSPTHLIKTRGQQVTLRCSPKSGHDTVSWYQQALGQGPQFIFQYYEEEERQRGNFPDRFSGHQFPNYSSELNVNALLLGDSALYLCASSLANQGYGYTFGSGTRLTVV.

The V and J genes are TRBV9 and TRBJ1-1; possible D gene TRBD1, 5 bases. The germline gives CDR1 SGDLS, CDR2 YYNGEE. This CDR3 spans 14 amino acids. Trimming pared 4 bases from V and 1 base from J, leaving 11 bases between. The CDR3 spells CASSTGLTNTEAFF. The CDR3 DNA reads TGTGCCAGCAGCACGGGACTGACGAACACTGAAGCTTTCTTT.

This clone was found once. This chain uses TRBV28 with TRBJ1-3, with TRBD1 as a possible D gene (6 bases). CDR3 length: 20 amino acids. Germline values: CDR1 MDHEN, CDR2 SYDVKM. The germline V and J ends were trimmed by 3 bases and 0 bases, with 24 bases remaining between them. The CDR3 is CASSFGRGDMRSFSGNTIYF. For the CDR3, the DNA is TGTGCCAGCAGTTTTGGGAGAGGGGACATGCGTTCATTCTCTGGAAACACCATATATTTT.

This clone was recorded a few times. This sequence joins TRBV27 and TRBJ1-3; D is unclear. The V gene lost 5 bases and the J gene lost 5 bases, with 10 bases spanning the gap. CDR3 length: 13 residues. Germline CDR1 MNHEY, CDR2 SMNVEV (reference sequence). The CDR3 loop reads CASSPGTRNTIYF. In nucleotides, the CDR3 is TGTGCCAGCAGTCCAGGTACTAGAAACACCATATATTTT.

The genes are TRBV11-1 and TRBJ1-5; TRBD1 is a possible D gene (5 bases). The CDR3 totals 16 residues. V was pared by 4 bases and J by 0 bases, with 13 bases between. Germline lookup yields CDR1 SGHAT and CDR2 FQDESV (reference sequence). CDR3 nucleotides: TGTGCCAGCAGCTCCTCCAGGGTTTATAGCAATCAGCCCCAGCATTTT. This gives the protein CASSSSRVYSNQPQHF. The whole variable domain, filled in from reference TRBV11-1 and TRBJ1-5, reads EAEVAQSPRYKITEKSQAVAFWCDPISGHATLYWYRQILGQGPELLVQFQDESVVDDSQLPKDRFSAERLKGVDSTLKIQPAELGDSAMYLCASSSSRVYSNQPQHFGDGTRLSIL.